These T cell receptor beta chains were read from a single sample in a study of cytomegalovirus exposure and HLA in healthy donors. The repertoire was sequenced with immunoSEQ multiplex PCR; TCRdb's copy has only in-frame clones and lacks some. The listing records around 40,000 clones. The sequenced sample was PBMCs. The receptors were sampled from a man between 25 and 39 years old in good health and CMV-seronegative. CDR3s include the opening cysteine and the closing phenylalanine or tryptophan. D genes are given only for firm matches.

D: TRBD1
V: TRBV7-2
J: TRBJ1-4
CDR3: CASSHSRDSLEKLFF
DNA: TGTGCCAGCAGCCATAGTCGGGACAGCCTTGAAAAACTGTTTTTT

D: TRBD1
V: TRBV7-9
J: TRBJ2-2
CDR3: CASSTQGANTGELFF
DNA: TGTGCCAGCAGCACTCAGGGGGCGAACACCGGGGAGCTGTTTTTT

D: NA
V: TRBV19
J: TRBJ1-5
CDR3: CASNVPGNQPQHF
DNA: TGTGCCAGTAATGTCCCCGGCAATCAGCCCCAGCATTTT

D: TRBD1
V: TRBV29-1
J: TRBJ1-3
CDR3: CSVGGQGSGNTIYF
DNA: TGCAGCGTTGGAGGACAGGGATCAGGAAACACCATATATTTT

D: TRBD1
V: TRBV15
J: TRBJ2-7
CDR3: CATSSPRDSYEQYF
DNA: TGTGCCACCAGCAGCCCCCGGGACAGCTACGAGCAGTACTTC

D: NA
V: TRBV11-2
J: TRBJ1-1
CDR3: CASSVYRVGTEAFF
DNA: TGTGCCAGCAGCGTCTACAGGGTTGGGACTGAAGCTTTCTTT

D: NA
V: TRBV5-1
J: TRBJ2-2
CDR3: CASSFAGANTGELFF
DNA: TGCGCCAGCAGCTTCGCGGGGGCCAACACCGGGGAGCTGTTTTTT

D: NA
V: TRBV19
J: TRBJ1-1
CDR3: CASSIYDREAEAFF
DNA: TGTGCCAGTAGTATCTACGACAGAGAGGCTGAAGCTTTCTTT

D: TRBD2
V: TRBV6-4
J: TRBJ2-3
CDR3: CASSDMAGGTDTQYF
DNA: TGTGCCAGCAGTGACATGGCGGGAGGCACAGATACGCAGTATTTT

D: NA
V: TRBV7-9
J: TRBJ2-1
CDR3: CASSEDNEQFF
DNA: TGTGCCAGCAGCGAGGACAATGAGCAGTTCTTC